A single sample is the source of the 15 T cell receptor beta chains below, sequenced in a study of beta chain features in type 1 diabetes (dated by TCRdb to 2016 to 2019). Receptors were amplified or captured by the immunoSEQ multiplex PCR assay. The entire isolated RNA was reverse transcribed using the High Capacity cDNA Reverse Transcription Kit, and thus expressed TCRB transcripts were sequenced. TCRdb carries this immuneACCESS record with in-frame sequences only. Its versions omit some clonotypes, under half of them owing to an unresolved V gene in the studies checked, with the rest unexplained. The table for this sample lists 850,000 to 900,000 clones; roughly 17% of them were counted only once. About 0.02% of the sample belongs to the ten largest clones. Sample: naive CD4+ T cells from blood. This specimen's cell subset or site label, per the study, means: true naive CD4+ T cells. Receptor source: a young woman in good health.

This clone occurred a few times. The CDR3 here is CASSLVADTTDTQYF. The CDR3 DNA follows: TGCGCCAGCAGCTTGGTAGCGGATACCACAGATACGCAGTATTTT. The chain recombines TRBV5-1 with TRBJ2-3; TRBD2 is a possible D gene (6 bases). The CDR3 loop spans 15 amino acids. Between the trimmed V and J ends, which lost 0 bases and 2 bases, there was a span of 10 bases. Germline values: CDR1 SGHRS, CDR2 YFSETQ.

V gene TRBV21-1 combines with J gene TRBJ2-7; the D call in the table, TRBD1, was not verified against the DNA. TRBV21-1 counts as a pseudogene. This CDR3 comprises 14 residues. The CDR3 DNA reads TGTGCCAGCACCTTAGACACGCGCTCCTACGAGCAGTACTTC. Protein sequence: CASTLDTRSYEQYF.

This clone has more than one count but fewer than ten. The rearrangement links TRBV12-5 to TRBJ2-3; D is unresolved. The CDR3 spans 18 residues. CDR1 and CDR2 from the germline V gene are LGHNT and FRNRAP. V shed 0 bases and J shed 0 bases, with 16 bases lying between them. DNA for the CDR3: TGTGCTAGTGGTTTGGTAAAGGACGGAACCTCTAGCACAGATACGCAGTATTTT. This codes for CASGLVKDGTSSTDTQYF.

Only a few counts were recorded for this clone. The chain carries TRBV20-1 and TRBJ2-5; D is uncertain. V lost 3 bases, J lost 2 bases, and 4 bases lay in between. This CDR3 is 11 amino acids long. The germline gives CDR1 DFQATT, CDR2 SNEGSKA (reference sequence). The CDR3 DNA is TGCAGTGCTAGTGTACAAGAGACCCAGTACTTC. It specifies CSASVQETQYF.

Only a few counts were recorded for this clone. The chain has TRBV6-6 and TRBJ2-7, with a possible D match to TRBD1 (6 bases). V lost 4 bases to trimming and J lost 6 bases, with 19 bases between them. The CDR3 totals 15 residues. Germline V gives CDR1 MNHNY, CDR2 SVGAGI (reference sequence). The CDR3 DNA is TGTGCCAGCAGTTCCACGACAGGACTCCTCGGCGAGCAGTACTTC. Translating it yields CASSSTTGLLGEQYF.

This clone was seen a handful of times. The V gene is TRBV9, the J gene TRBJ2-7; D unclear. V was shortened by 2 bases and J by 7 bases, with 13 bases between the two germline ends. Germline V gene data show CDR1 as SGDLS and CDR2 as YYNGEE. This CDR3 region has 13 residues. DNA for the CDR3: TGTGCCAGCAGCGTTCGATGGGATGGGGAGCAGTACTTC. Protein: CASSVRWDGEQYF.

This clone was counted only a few times. This chain uses TRBV2 with TRBJ2-7, with D hard to call. Per germline, CDR1 SNHLY and CDR2 FYNNEI. V was pared by 5 bases and J by 6 bases, with 20 bases between. The CDR3 runs to 15 residues. The CDR3 DNA follows: TGTGCCAGCAGTTTTCGGCAGCTCCCGTCCGGCGAGCAGTACTTC. As protein: CASSFRQLPSGEQYF.

The sample holds a few counts of this clone. The same CDR3 is also encoded by other DNA sequences in this sample. The chain uses TRBV19 and TRBJ1-4; unclear D gene. V was pared by 3 bases and J by 8 bases, with 4 bases between. CDR1 and CDR2 from the germline V gene are LNHDA and SQIVND (reference sequence). The CDR3 runs to 11 residues. In DNA form, the CDR3 reads TGTGCCAGTAGTATCCGGGAAAAACTGTTTTTT. Translating gives CASSIREKLFF.

This clone occurred a few times. The chain is built from TRBV7-9 and TRBJ2-2; the D is unclear. CDR1 and CDR2 from the germline V gene are SEHNR and FQNEAQ (reference sequence). The V and J ends lost 2 bases and 6 bases respectively, with 7 bases between them. The CDR3 sequence is 13 residues long. The CDR3 region is CASSLSTAGELFF. The CDR3 region has the DNA TGTGCCAGCAGCTTATCCACTGCCGGGGAGCTGTTTTTT.

CDR3 nucleotide sequence: TGTGCCACCTCTCAGGGACAAACGGACGAGCAGTACTTC. Amino acid sequence: CATSQGQTDEQYF. This rearrangement joins TRBV19 to TRBJ2-7, with a possible D match to TRBD1 (6 bases). Trimming left V 10 bases short and J 5 bases short, with 18 bases between. The germline V gene has CDR1 LNHDA and CDR2 SQIVND (reference sequence). CDR3 length: 13 amino acids.

CDR3 bases: TGTGCCAGCAGCGCCAACCCAGCGAAAGAGACCCAGTACTTC. This translates into CASSANPAKETQYF. This chain links TRBV9 with TRBJ2-5; D is uncertain. Trimming left V 3 bases short and J 3 bases short, with 12 bases between. Germline V gene data show CDR1 as SGDLS and CDR2 as YYNGEE. The CDR3 contains 14 residues.

V gene TRBV28 combines with J gene TRBJ2-7; D is perhaps TRBD1 or TRBD2 (5 bases each). Between the trimmed V and J ends, which lost 5 bases and 0 bases, there was a span of 20 bases. Looked up from germline, CDR1 is MDHEN and CDR2 is SYDVKM. The CDR3 is made up of 17 amino acids. This CDR3 reads CASSPPLGRGPSYEQYF. CDR3 DNA sequence: TGTGCCAGCAGTCCACCCCTCGGCCGGGGCCCCTCCTACGAGCAGTACTTC.

This clone was counted ten times or more. Relative to the germline gene, one junction end is altered; a read error may explain this. As DNA, the CDR3 is TGTGCCAGCAAGCAGCGGGAGGCACAAGAAACCCAGTACTTC. Protein product: CASKQREAQETQYF. V and J are TRBV2 and TRBJ2-5; TRBD2 matches at 9 bases. CDR1 is SNHLY and CDR2 is FYNNEI in the germline V gene. The CDR3 sequence is 14 residues long.

V is TRBV28 and J is TRBJ2-1; TRBD1 matches at 9 bases. V gave up 7 bases and J gave up 2 bases; unmatched junction bases: 15. This CDR3 has 18 residues. Germline V gene lookup returns CDR1 MDHEN and CDR2 SYDVKM. The CDR3 DNA reads TGTGCCAGCAAGTTTGGGCCCAAATGGGACAGGGCCTACAATGAGCAGTTCTTC. Its protein is CASKFGPKWDRAYNEQFF.

V gene TRBV4-3 combines with J gene TRBJ2-7, with TRBD1 matching over 7 bases. Germline trimming cut 2 bases from V and 6 bases from J; bases unmatched to any gene: 7. CDR3 length: 14 amino acids. CDR1 is LGHNA, CDR2 YSLEER, per germline. The CDR3 DNA is TGCGCCAGCAGCCAAAGTGACAGGGCCCGCGAGCAGTACTTC. Amino acids: CASSQSDRAREQYF.